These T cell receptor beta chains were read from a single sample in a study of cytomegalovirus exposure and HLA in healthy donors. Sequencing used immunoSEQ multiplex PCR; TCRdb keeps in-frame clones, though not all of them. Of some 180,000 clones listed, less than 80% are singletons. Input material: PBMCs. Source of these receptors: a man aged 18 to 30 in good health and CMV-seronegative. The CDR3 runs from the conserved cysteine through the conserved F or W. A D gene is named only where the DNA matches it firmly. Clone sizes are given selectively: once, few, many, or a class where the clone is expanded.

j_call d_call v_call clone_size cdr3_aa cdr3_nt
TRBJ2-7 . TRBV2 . CASSETLFYEQYF TGTGCCAGCAGTGAAACCCTTTTTTACGAGCAGTACTTC
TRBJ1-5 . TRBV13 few CASSLGANQPQHF TGTGCCAGCAGCTTAGGAGCAAATCAGCCCCAGCATTTT
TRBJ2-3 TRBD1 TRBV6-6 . CASSPLGRGRPDTQYF TGTGCCAGCAGTCCCCTGGGCAGGGGGCGTCCAGATACGCAGTATTTT
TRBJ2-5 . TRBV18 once CASSPPGLETQYF TGTGCCAGCTCACCGCCTGGCCTCGAGACCCAGTACTTC
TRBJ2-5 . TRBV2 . CVCGRDQETQYF TGCGTGTGTGGCCGGGACCAAGAGACCCAGTACTTC
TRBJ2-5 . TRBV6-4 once CASSRQIGETQYF TGTGCCAGCAGCAGACAGATCGGGGAGACCCAGTACTTC
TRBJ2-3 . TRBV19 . CASRGAPSRTDTQYF TGTGCCTCTCGGGGGGCGCCGTCTCGCACAGATACGCAGTATTTT
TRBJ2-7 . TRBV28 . CASSPDSGHEQYF TGTGCCAGCAGCCCAGACTCCGGCCACGAGCAGTACTTC
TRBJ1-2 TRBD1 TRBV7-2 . CASSRDRTNYGYTF TGTGCCAGCAGCAGGGACAGAACTAACTATGGCTACACCTTC
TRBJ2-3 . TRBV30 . CASTRRASTDTQYF TGTGCCTCCACCCGCAGGGCGAGCACAGATACGCAGTATTTT
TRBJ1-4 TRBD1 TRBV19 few CASHQVGTGEGKLFF TGTGCCAGCCATCAGGTCGGGACAGGGGAAGGAAAACTGTTTTTT
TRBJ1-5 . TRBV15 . CATSRDEGEPQHF TGTGCCACCAGCAGAGACGAGGGGGAGCCCCAGCATTTT
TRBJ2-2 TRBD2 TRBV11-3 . CASSPAGGLTGELFF TGTGCCAGCAGCCCAGCGGGGGGGTTGACCGGGGAGCTGTTTTTT
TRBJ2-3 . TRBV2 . CASSIQGLTDTQYF TGTGCCAGCAGTATCCAGGGTCTGACAGATACGCAGTATTTT
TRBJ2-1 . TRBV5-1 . CASSLGGSGSYNEQFF TGCGCCAGCAGCTTGGGTGGCAGCGGATCCTACAATGAGCAGTTCTTC
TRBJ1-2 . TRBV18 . CASSLPSALTRGYTF TGTGCCAGCTCACTCCCAAGCGCTCTAACTAGGGGCTACACCTTC
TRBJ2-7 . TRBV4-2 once CASSLARDTSYEQYF TGTGCCAGCAGCCTCGCCCGGGACACCTCCTACGAGCAGTACTTC
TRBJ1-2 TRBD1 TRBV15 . CATSPRTGLLYGYTF TGTGCCACCAGCCCAAGGACAGGGCTCCTCTATGGCTACACCTTC
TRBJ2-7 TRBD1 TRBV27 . CASSFFTGTGGYEQYF TGTGCCAGCAGTTTCTTCACCGGGACAGGGGGCTACGAGCAGTACTTC
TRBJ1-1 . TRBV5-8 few CASSLGSLVMNTEAFF TGTGCCAGCAGCTTGGGTAGCCTGGTGATGAACACTGAAGCTTTCTTT
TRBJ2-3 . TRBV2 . CASSVGSSTDTQYF TGTGCCAGCAGTGTGGGCAGCAGCACAGATACGCAGTATTTT
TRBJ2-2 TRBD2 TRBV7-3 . CATRMGTSGTGGELFF TGTGCCACCCGAATGGGGACTAGCGGGACCGGCGGGGAGCTGTTTTTT
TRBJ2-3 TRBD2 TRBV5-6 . CASSLVPSGGSPHTDTQYF TGTGCCAGCAGCTTGGTCCCTAGCGGGGGGTCTCCCCACACAGATACGCAGTATTTT
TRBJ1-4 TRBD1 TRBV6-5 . CASSYGQGGQKLFF TGTGCCAGCAGTTACGGACAGGGAGGGCAAAAACTGTTTTTT
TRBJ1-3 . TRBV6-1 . CASSGGRGSGNTIYF TGTGCCAGCAGTGGTGGCAGGGGATCCGGAAACACCATATATTTT
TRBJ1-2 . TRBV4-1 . CASSQGLQTNYGYTF TGCGCCAGCAGCCAAGGGTTACAGACTAACTATGGCTACACCTTC
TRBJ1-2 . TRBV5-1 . CASSRRNYGYTF TGCGCCAGCAGCCGCAGAAACTATGGCTACACCTTC